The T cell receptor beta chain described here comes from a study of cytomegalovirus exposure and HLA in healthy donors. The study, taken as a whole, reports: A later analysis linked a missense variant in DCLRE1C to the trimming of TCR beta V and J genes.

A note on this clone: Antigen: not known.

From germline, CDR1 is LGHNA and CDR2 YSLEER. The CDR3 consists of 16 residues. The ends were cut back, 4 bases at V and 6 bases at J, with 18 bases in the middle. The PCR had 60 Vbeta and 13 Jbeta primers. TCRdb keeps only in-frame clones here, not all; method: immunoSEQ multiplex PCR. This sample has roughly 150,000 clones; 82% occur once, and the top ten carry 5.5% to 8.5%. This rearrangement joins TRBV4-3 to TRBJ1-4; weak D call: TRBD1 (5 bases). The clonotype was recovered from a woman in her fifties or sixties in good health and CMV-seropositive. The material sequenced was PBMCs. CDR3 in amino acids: CASSPRGGGGDEKLFF. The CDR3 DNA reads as TGCGCCAGCAGCCCCCGGGGCGGGGGAGGCGATGAAAAACTGTTTTTT.